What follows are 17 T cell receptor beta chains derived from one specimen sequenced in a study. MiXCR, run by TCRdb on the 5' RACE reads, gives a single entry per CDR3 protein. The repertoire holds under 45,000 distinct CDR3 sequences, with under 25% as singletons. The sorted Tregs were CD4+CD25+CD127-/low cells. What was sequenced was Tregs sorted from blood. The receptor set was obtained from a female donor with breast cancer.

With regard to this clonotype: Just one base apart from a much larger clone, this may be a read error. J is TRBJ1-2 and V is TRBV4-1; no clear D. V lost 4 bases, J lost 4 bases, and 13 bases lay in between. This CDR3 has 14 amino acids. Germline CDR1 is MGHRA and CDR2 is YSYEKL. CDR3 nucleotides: TGCGCCAGCAGCCCGCAAGAGACCAGCTATGGCTACACCTTC. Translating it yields CASSPQETSYGYTF.

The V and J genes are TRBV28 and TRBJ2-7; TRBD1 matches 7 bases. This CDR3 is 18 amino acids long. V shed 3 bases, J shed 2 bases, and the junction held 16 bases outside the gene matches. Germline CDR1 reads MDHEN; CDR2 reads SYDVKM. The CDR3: CASSFHPGRWTGTYEQYF. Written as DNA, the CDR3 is TGTGCCAGCAGTTTCCACCCCGGAAGATGGACAGGCACCTACGAGCAGTACTTC.

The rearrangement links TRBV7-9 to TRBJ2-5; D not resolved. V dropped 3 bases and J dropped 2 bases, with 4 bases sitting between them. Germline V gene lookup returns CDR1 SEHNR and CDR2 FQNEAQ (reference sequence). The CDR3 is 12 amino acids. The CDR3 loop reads CASSFGQETQYF. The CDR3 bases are TGTGCCAGCAGCTTTGGTCAAGAGACCCAGTACTTC.

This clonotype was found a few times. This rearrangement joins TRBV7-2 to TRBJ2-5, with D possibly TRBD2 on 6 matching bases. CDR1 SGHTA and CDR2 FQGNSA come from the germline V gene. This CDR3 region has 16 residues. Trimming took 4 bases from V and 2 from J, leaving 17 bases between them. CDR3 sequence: CASSSFAGPLQETQYF. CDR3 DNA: TGTGCCAGCAGCTCCTTCGCGGGACCCCTACAAGAGACCCAGTACTTC.

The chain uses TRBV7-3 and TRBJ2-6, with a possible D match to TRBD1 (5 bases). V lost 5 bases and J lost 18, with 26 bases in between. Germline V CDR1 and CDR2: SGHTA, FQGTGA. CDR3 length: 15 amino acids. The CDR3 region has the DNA TGTGCCAGCAGCGCAACAGCCTCTGGGGCCAACCTCCAGACTTTC. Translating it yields CASSATASGANLQTF.

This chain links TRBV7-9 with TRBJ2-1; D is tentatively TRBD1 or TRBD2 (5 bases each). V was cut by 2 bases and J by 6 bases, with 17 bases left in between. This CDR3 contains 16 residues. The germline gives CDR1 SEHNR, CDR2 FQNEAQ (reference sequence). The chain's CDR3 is CASSLSGSVRGNEQFF. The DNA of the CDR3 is TGTGCCAGCAGCTTATCGGGTAGCGTGAGGGGCAATGAGCAGTTCTTC.

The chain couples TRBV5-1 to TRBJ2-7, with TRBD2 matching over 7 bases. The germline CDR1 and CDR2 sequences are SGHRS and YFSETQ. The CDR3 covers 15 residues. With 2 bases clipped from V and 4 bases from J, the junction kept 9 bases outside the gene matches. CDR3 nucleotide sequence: TGCGCCAGCAGCTTAACGGGGGGTTGGAGATACGAGCAGTACTTC. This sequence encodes CASSLTGGWRYEQYF.

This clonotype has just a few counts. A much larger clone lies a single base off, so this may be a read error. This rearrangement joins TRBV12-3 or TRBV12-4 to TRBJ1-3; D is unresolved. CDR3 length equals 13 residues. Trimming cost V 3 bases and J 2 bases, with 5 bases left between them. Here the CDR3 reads CASSFDPGNTIYF. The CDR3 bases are TGTGCCAGCAGTTTCGACCCTGGAAACACCATATATTTT.

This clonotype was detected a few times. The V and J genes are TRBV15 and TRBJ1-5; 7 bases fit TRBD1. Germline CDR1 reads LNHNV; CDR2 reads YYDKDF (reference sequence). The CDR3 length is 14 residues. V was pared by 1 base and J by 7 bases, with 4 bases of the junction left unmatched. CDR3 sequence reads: CATSRVGTVQPQHF. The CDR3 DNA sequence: TGTGCCACCAGCAGAGTGGGGACAGTCCAGCCCCAGCATTTT.

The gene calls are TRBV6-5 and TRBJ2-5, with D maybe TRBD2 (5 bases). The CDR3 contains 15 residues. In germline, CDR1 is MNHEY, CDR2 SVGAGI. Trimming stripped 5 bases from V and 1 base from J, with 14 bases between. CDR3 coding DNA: TGTGCCAGCAGTCCAGGAGCGGTACTCCAAGAGACCCAGTACTTC. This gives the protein CASSPGAVLQETQYF.

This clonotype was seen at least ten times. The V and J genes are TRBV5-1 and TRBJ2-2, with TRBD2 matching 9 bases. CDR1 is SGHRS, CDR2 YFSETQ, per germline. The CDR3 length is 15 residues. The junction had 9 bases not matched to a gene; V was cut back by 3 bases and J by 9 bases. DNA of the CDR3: TGCGCCAGCAGCTCCAATAGCGGGAGTGACCGGGAGCTGTTTTTT. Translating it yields CASSSNSGSDRELFF.

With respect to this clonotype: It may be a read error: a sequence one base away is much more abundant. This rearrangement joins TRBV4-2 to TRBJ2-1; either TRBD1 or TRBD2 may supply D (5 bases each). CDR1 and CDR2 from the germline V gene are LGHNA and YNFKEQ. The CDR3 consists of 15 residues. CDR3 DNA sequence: TGTGCCAGCAGCCTTGGGACGGAAATCTACAAGGAGCAGTTCTTC. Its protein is CASSLGTEIYKEQFF.

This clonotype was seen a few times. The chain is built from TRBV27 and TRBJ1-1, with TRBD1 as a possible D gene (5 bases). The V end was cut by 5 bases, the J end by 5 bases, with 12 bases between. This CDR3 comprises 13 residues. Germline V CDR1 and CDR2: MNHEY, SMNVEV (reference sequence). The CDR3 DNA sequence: TGTGCCAGCAGTGGGGGGACTTGGACTGAAGCTTTCTTT. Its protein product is CASSGGTWTEAFF.

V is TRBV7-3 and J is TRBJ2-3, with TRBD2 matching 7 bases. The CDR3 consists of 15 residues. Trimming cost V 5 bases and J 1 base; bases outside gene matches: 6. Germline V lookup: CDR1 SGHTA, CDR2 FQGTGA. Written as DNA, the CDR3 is TGTGCCAGCAGCCCAGCGGGACTGGGCACAGATACGCAGTATTTT. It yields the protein CASSPAGLGTDTQYF.

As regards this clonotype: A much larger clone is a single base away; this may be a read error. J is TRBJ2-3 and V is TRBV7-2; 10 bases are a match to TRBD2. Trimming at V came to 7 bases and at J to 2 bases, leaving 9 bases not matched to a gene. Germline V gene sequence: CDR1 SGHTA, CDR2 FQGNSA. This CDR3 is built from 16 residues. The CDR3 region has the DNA TGTGCCAGCAACGTTTCAGCGGGAGGGCCCACAGATACGCAGTATTTT. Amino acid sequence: CASNVSAGGPTDTQYF.

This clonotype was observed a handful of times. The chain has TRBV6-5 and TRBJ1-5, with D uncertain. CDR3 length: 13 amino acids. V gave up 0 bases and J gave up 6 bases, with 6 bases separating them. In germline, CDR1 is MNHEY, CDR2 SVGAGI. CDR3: CASSYSGSQPQHF. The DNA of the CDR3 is TGTGCCAGCAGTTACTCGGGCAGTCAGCCCCAGCATTTT.

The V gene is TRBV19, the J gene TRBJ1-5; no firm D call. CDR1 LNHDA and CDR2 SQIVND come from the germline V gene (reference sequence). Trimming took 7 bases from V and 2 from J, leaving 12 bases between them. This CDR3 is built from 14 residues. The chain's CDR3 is CASNIGQGNQPQHF. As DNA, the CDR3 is TGTGCCAGTAACATCGGGCAGGGCAATCAGCCCCAGCATTTT.